The clone carrying this TCR beta chain was seen a single time. Its antigen is currently unknown. A read error may account for a junction end that differs from germline. Uncontrolled infection, other autoimmune disease, pregnancy and lactation each barred patients from inclusion. The record originates from a study of T cells in Graves' hyperthyroidism and ophthalmopathy. CDR1 is ENHRY and CDR2 is SYGVKD in the germline V gene. CDR3 length equals 18 residues. Amplified TCR beta CDR3 regions came from RNA transcripts. The HTBI primer set drove a first-round RT-PCR of the TCR CDR3. TCRdb re-called the multiplex PCR reads with MiXCR, one entry per CDR3 protein. This sample yields about 840,000 distinct CDR3 sequences, of which 38% are seen a single time; roughly 8.3% belongs to the top ten. Findings and limits, study-wide: Among clonotypes expanded in thyroid above 0.001, most were also found in blood. A median 6.5 months before onset, the model predicted ophthalmopathy. From stable hyperthyroidism, ophthalmopathy was set apart by a 13 V-J model.

This chain joins TRBV10-3 and TRBJ1-5; the D is unclear. This clonotype was sampled from a man between 18 and 35 years old with Graves' hyperthyroidism. The sequencing input was blood. CDR3 DNA: TGTGCCAGCAGTACCCCAAGATGGCAGGCTACTAGCAATCAGCCCCAGCATTTT. Translating gives CASSTPRWQATSNQPQHF.